This T cell receptor beta chain was profiled in a study of CD8+ T cells in alopecia areata. Study-wide context: Tofacitinib was taken orally by treated patients, and the dose was 5 to 10 mg twice daily.

Looked up from germline, CDR1 is MNHNS and CDR2 is SASEGT. The CDR3 covers 11 residues. Between the trimmed V and J ends, which lost 2 bases and 8 bases, there was a span of 7 bases. Reverse transcribed after extraction, RNA yielded cDNA as the sequencing template. The repertoire was sequenced with immunoSEQ multiplex PCR; TCRdb's copy has only in-frame clones and lacks some. The sample has fewer than 200,000 clones; around 60% are singletons. The source was CD4+ T cells sorted from blood, collected at week 0. The V call is TRBV6-1, the J call TRBJ2-7, with D hard to call. The sequence was collected from a human donor with alopecia areata. The DNA of the CDR3 is TGTGCCAGCAGTGAAAGTAGCAAGCAGTACTTC. This gives the protein CASSESSKQYF.